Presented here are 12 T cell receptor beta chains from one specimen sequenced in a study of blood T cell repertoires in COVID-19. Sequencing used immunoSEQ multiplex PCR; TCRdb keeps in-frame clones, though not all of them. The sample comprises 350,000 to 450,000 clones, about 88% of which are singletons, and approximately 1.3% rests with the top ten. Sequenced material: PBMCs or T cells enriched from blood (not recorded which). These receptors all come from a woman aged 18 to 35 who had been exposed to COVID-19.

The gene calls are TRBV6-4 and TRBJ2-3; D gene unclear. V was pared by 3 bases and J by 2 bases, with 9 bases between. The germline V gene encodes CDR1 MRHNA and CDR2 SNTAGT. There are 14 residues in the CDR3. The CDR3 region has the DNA TGTGCCAGCAGTGAGGCAGAATCCACAGATACGCAGTATTTT. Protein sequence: CASSEAESTDTQYF.

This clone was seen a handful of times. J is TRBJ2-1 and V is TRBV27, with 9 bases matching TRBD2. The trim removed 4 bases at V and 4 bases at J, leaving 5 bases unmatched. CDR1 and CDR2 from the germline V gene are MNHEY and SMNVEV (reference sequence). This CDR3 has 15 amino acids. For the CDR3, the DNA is TGTGCCAGCAGTTCGGGACTAGCCCGATACAATGAGCAGTTCTTC. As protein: CASSSGLARYNEQFF.

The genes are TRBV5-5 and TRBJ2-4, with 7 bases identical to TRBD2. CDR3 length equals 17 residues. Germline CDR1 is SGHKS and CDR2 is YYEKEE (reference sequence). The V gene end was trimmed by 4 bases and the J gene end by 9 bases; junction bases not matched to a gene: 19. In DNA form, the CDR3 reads TGTGCCAGCAGCCCCCGGGGGAGCGGGACCATCTTAAGCATTCAGTACTTC. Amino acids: CASSPRGSGTILSIQYF.

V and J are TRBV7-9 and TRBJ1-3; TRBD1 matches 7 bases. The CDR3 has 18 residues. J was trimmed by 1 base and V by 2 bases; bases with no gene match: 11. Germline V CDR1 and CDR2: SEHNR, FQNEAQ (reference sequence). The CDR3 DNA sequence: TGTGCCAGCAGCTTACGATCCGGGACAGTGAGGTCTGGAAACACCATATATTTT. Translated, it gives CASSLRSGTVRSGNTIYF.

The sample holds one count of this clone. Written as DNA, the CDR3 is TGTGCCAGCAGCTTAGGGGGGACAGGGAATCAGCCCCAGCATTTT. Translation gives CASSLGGTGNQPQHF. This rearrangement joins TRBV7-2 to TRBJ1-5; 9 bases line up with TRBD1. The CDR3 totals 15 residues. Germline V gene lookup returns CDR1 SGHTA and CDR2 FQGNSA. The V and J ends lost 1 base and 4 bases, in that order; junction bases with no gene match: 2.

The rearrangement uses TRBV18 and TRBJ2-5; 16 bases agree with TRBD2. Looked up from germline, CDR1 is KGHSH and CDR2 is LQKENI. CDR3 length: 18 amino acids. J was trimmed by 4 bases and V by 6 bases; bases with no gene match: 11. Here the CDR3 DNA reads TGTGCCAGCTCTCCGGGACTAGCGGGAGGGGGTCGAACAGAGACCCAGTACTTC. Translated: CASSPGLAGGGRTETQYF.

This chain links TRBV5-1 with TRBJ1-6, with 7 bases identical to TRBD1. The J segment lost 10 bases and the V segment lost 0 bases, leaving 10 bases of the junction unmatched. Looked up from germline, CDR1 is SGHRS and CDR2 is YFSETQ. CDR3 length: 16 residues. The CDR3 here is CASSLAFTGVGSPLHF. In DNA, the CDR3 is TGCGCCAGCAGCTTGGCCTTTACAGGGGTAGGCTCACCCCTCCACTTT.

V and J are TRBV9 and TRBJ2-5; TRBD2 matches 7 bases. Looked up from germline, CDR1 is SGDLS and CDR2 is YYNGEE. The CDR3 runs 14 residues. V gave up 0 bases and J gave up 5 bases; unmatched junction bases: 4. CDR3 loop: CASSVAERGETQYF. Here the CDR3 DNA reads TGTGCCAGCAGCGTAGCTGAGCGGGGCGAGACCCAGTACTTC.

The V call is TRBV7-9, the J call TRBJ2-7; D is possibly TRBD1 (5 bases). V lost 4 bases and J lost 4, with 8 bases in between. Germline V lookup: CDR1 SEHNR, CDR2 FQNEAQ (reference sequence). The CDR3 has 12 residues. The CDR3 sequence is CASSSGQYEQYF. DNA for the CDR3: TGTGCCAGCAGCTCCGGACAATACGAGCAGTACTTC. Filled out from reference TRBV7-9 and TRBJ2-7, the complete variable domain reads DTGVSQNPRHKITKRGQNVTFRCDPISEHNRLYWYRQTLGQGPEFLTYFQNEAQLEKSRLLSDRFSAERPKGSFSTLEIQRTEQGDSAMYLCASSSGQYEQYFGPGTRLTVT.

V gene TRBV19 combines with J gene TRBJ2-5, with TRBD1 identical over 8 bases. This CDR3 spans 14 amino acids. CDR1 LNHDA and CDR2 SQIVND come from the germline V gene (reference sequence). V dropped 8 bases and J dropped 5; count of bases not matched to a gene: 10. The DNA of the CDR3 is TGTGCCAGTGGGGCCGCAGGGGGCATGGAGACCCAGTACTTC. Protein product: CASGAAGGMETQYF. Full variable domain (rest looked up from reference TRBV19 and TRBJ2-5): DGGITQSPKYLFRKEGQNVTLSCEQNLNHDAMYWYRQDPGQGLRLIYYSQIVNDFQKGDIAEGYSVSREKKESFPLTVTSAQKNPTAFYLCASGAAGGMETQYFGPGTRLLVL.

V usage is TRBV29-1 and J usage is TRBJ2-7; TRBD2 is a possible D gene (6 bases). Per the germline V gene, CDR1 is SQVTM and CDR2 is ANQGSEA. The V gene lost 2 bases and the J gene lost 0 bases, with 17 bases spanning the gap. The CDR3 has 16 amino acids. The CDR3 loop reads CSVERGGGSSSYEQYF. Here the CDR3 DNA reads TGCAGCGTTGAAAGGGGAGGAGGGTCGAGCTCCTACGAGCAGTACTTC.

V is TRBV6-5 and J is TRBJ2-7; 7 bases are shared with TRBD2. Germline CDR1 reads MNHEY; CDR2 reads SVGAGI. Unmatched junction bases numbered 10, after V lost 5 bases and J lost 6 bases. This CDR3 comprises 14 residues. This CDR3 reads CASSPAGRGGEQYF. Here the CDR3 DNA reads TGTGCCAGCAGTCCGGCGGGACGCGGGGGCGAGCAGTACTTC.